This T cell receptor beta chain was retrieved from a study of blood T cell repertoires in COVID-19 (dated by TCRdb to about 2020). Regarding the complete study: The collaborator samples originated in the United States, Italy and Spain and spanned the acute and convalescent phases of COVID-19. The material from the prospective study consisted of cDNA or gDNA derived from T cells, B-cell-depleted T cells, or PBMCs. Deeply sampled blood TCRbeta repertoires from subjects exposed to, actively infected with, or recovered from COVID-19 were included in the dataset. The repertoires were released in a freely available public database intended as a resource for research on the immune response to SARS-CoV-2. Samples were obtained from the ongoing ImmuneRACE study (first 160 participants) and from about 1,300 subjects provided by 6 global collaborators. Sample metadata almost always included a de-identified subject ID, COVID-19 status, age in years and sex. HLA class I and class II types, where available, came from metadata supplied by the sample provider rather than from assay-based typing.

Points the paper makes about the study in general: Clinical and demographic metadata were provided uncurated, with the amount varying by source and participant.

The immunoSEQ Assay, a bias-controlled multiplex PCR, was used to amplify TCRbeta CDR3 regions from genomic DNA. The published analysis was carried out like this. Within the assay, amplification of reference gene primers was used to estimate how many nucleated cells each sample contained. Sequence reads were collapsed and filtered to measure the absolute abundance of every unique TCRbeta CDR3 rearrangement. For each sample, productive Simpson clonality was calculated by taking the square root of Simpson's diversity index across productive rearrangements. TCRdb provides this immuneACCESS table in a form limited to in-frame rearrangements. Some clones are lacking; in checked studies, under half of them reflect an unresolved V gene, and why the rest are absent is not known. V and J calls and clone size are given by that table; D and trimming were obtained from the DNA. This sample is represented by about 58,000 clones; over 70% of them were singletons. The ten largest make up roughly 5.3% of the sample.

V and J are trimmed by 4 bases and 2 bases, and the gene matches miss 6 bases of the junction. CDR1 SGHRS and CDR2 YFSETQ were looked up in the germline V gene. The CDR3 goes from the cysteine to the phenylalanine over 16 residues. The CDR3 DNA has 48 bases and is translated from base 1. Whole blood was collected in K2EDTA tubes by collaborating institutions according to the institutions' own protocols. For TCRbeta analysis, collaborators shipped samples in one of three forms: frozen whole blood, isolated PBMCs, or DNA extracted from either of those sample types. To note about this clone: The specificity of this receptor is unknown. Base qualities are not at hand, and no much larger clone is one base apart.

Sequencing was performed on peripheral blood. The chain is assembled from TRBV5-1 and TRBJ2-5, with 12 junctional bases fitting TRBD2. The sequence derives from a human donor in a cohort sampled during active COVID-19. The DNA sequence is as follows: TGCGCCAGCAGCCCCGGACTAGCGGGGCGGCAAGAGACCCAGTACTTC. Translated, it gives CASSPGLAGRQETQYF.